What follows are 26 T cell receptor beta chains derived from one specimen sequenced in a study of blood T cells in healthy people across ages. PCR was performed a second time for about 6 to 12 cycles using a sample-barcoded 5' primer and a J-beta primer mix. TCRdb re-called the 5' RACE reads through MiXCR, storing one row per CDR3 protein. The table shows about 1,800,000 distinct CDR3 sequences, with under 30% occurring only once. Sequenced material: blood. The receptors derive from a woman in her 30s in good health.

This clonotype was counted only a few times. This chain uses TRBV10-3 with TRBJ2-7; TRBD1 or TRBD2 may be the D gene (5 bases each). Trimming left V 0 bases short and J 2 bases short, with 14 bases between. Germline V CDR1 and CDR2: ENHRY, SYGVKD. The CDR3 is made up of 16 amino acids. The CDR3 loop reads CAISESGRDLTYEQYF. CDR3 nucleotide sequence: TGTGCCATCAGTGAGTCGGGCAGGGACCTAACCTACGAGCAGTACTTC.

This clonotype was detected ten times or more. The chain carries TRBV6-5 and TRBJ2-5; 7 positions match TRBD1. Unmatched junction bases numbered 12, after V lost 6 bases and J lost 5 bases. The CDR3 contains 15 residues. CDR1 is MNHEY and CDR2 is SVGAGI in the germline V gene. The CDR3 loop reads CASRITGAAFETQYF. The CDR3 DNA reads as TGTGCCAGCAGAATCACAGGGGCGGCTTTTGAGACCCAGTACTTC.

This clonotype was picked up many times. The chain is built from TRBV7-9 and TRBJ2-5; 7 positions agree with TRBD1. Germline CDR1 reads SEHNR; CDR2 reads FQNEAQ (reference sequence). The V gene end was trimmed by 5 bases and the J gene end by 1 base; junction bases not matched to a gene: 4. The CDR3 spans 14 residues. The DNA for the CDR3 is TGTGCCAGCAGCCGTAACAGGGGCCAAGAGACCCAGTACTTC. Its protein is CASSRNRGQETQYF.

This clonotype was found a few times. The chain carries TRBV28 and TRBJ1-2, with D unclear. CDR3 size: 11 residues. Germline CDR1 reads MDHEN; CDR2 reads SYDVKM. The V end lost 7 bases, the J end lost 8 bases, and 11 bases lay between the germline ends. The CDR3 nucleotides read TGTGCCAGCACCACCGGGGAAGGCTACACCTTC. This sequence encodes CASTTGEGYTF.

This clonotype was seen repeatedly, ten times or more. V usage is TRBV20-1 and J usage is TRBJ2-4; the match to TRBD1 covers 9 bases. Germline values: CDR1 DFQATT, CDR2 SNEGSKA (reference sequence). J gave up 8 bases and V 3 bases, and 5 bases lay outside the gene matches. The CDR3 runs to 13 residues. In nucleotides, the CDR3 is TGCAGTGCTAGCTGGGACAGGGAAGACATTCAGTACTTC. This sequence encodes CSASWDREDIQYF.

Many counts were recorded for this clonotype. V and J are TRBV9 and TRBJ2-5; 7 bases fit TRBD2. Unmatched junction bases numbered 8, after V lost 1 base and J lost 2 bases. Germline loops: CDR1 SGDLS, CDR2 YYNGEE. The CDR3 is 16 residues long. CDR3 coding DNA: TGTGCCAGCAGCGTAACTGCAGCGGGGATTCAAGAGACCCAGTACTTC. Translation: CASSVTAAGIQETQYF.

V is TRBV20-1 and J is TRBJ2-1; 11 bases are shared with TRBD2. CDR1 is DFQATT and CDR2 is SNEGSKA in the germline V gene (reference sequence). Trimming took 6 bases from V and 9 from J; bases not matched to a gene: 10. There are 14 residues in the CDR3. CDR3 sequence reads: CSARVGTSGGEQFF. CDR3 nucleotide sequence: TGCAGTGCCCGAGTGGGGACTAGCGGTGGTGAGCAGTTCTTC.

The rearrangement uses TRBV20-1 and TRBJ1-4; TRBD1 aligns across 7 bases. The CDR3 is made up of 15 amino acids. Germline CDR1 and CDR2: DFQATT and SNEGSKA (reference sequence). The J segment lost 7 bases and the V segment lost 3 bases, leaving 11 bases of the junction unmatched. The chain's CDR3 is CSASNTGTASEKLFF. The CDR3 region has the DNA TGCAGTGCTAGCAACACCGGGACAGCTTCTGAAAAACTGTTTTTT.

Details on this clonotype: Just one base apart from a much larger clone, this may be a read error. CDR3 in amino acids: CSASRTGRTYEQFF. In DNA, the CDR3 is TGCAGTGCTTCACGGACAGGGAGAACCTACGAGCAGTTCTTC. This rearrangement joins TRBV20-1 to TRBJ2-1; TRBD1 matches 8 bases. The CDR3 loop spans 14 amino acids. V trimming: 5 bases; J trimming: 10 bases; junction bases outside the gene matches: 13. Germline CDR1 is DFQATT and CDR2 is SNEGSKA (reference sequence).

Note on this clonotype: This may arise from a read error, as a much more abundant clone is one base away. This rearrangement joins TRBV7-6 to TRBJ2-3; D could derive from TRBD1 or TRBD2 (5 bases each). Per germline, CDR1 SGHVS and CDR2 FNYEAQ. V was cut by 0 bases and J by 9 bases, with 13 bases left in between. This CDR3 spans 14 amino acids. DNA for the CDR3: TGTGCCAGCAGCTTAGCGCCCCCAGAGGGGACGCAGTATTTT. The encoded protein is CASSLAPPEGTQYF.

The genes are TRBV6-5 and TRBJ2-3; maybe TRBD2 (6 bases). Germline assignment: CDR1 MNHEY and CDR2 SVGAGI. V gave up 6 bases and J gave up 0 bases, with 19 bases separating them. The CDR3 is 17 residues long. CDR3 amino acids: CASSSLQTGTSTDTQYF. CDR3 DNA sequence: TGTGCCAGCAGCAGTTTACAGACCGGGACTAGCACAGATACGCAGTATTTT.

A remark on this clonotype: A much larger clone is a single base away; this may be a read error. The chain carries TRBV4-3 and TRBJ2-1; D remains unclear. The CDR3 sequence is 13 residues long. CDR1 LGHNA and CDR2 YSLEER come from the germline V gene. Written as DNA, the CDR3 is TGCGCCGGCAGCCAAGAACTAATCGATGAGCAGTTCTTC. Residues: CAGSQELIDEQFF.

The J gene is TRBJ2-7, the V gene TRBV14, with 9 bases matching TRBD1. Germline V gene sequence: CDR1 SGHDN, CDR2 FVKESK. V lost 4 bases and J lost 5; bases outside the gene matches: 6. The CDR3 consists of 14 residues. The CDR3 nucleotides are TGTGCCAGCAGCCGACCCGGGACAGGGAACGAGCAGTACTTC. Protein sequence: CASSRPGTGNEQYF. The entire variable domain, with the rest obtained from reference TRBV14 and TRBJ2-7, is as follows: EAGVTQFPSHSVIEKGQTVTLRCDPISGHDNLYWYRRVMGKEIKFLLHFVKESKQDESGMPNNRFLAERTGGTYSTLKVQPAELEDSGVYFCASSRPGTGNEQYFGPGTRLTVT.

This clonotype came up a few times. An end of the junction differs from the germline gene, which may be a read error. The J gene is TRBJ2-3, the V gene TRBV5-5, with TRBD1 matching 11 bases. Germline CDR1 and CDR2: SGHKS and YYEKEE (reference sequence). The CDR3 extends over 16 amino acids. The CDR3 loop is CASSSGTGGSTYTQYF. CDR3 DNA sequence: TGTGCCAGCAGCTCCGGGACAGGGGGTTCCACATATACGCAGTATTTT.

Concerning this clonotype: At one of its ends the junction is not consistent with the germline gene, which may arise from a read error. This chain links TRBV12-3 or TRBV12-4 with TRBJ2-6, with D unclear. The CDR3 length is 10 residues. Written as DNA, the CDR3 is TGTGCCAGCAGCGTCAACGTCCGGACTTTC. This codes for CASSVNVRTF.

In DNA form, the CDR3 reads TGCGCCAGCAGCTTGTACCGTGGGGGGGCCAGCGAGCAGTTCTTC. As protein: CASSLYRGGASEQFF. This chain joins TRBV5-1 and TRBJ2-1; perhaps TRBD2 as D (7 bases). Germline CDR1 and CDR2: SGHRS and YFSETQ. Trimming cost V 1 base and J 10 bases, with 18 bases left between them. CDR3 length: 15 residues.

V usage is TRBV7-2 and J usage is TRBJ1-6, with TRBD1 as a possible D gene (5 bases). V lost 4 bases and J 13 bases, leaving 23 bases between the germline ends. The CDR3 spans 16 residues. From germline, CDR1 is SGHTA and CDR2 FQGNSA. The chain's CDR3 is CASSSDPGPFLTPLHF. The CDR3 nucleotides read TGTGCCAGCAGCTCAGATCCGGGACCCTTTTTGACGCCCCTCCACTTT.

V usage is TRBV12-3 or TRBV12-4 and J usage is TRBJ2-1; 12 bases line up with TRBD2. This CDR3 spans 17 amino acids. Germline trimming cut 4 bases from V and 4 bases from J; bases unmatched to any gene: 8. CDR3 region: CASSSRTSGIPYNEQFF. The CDR3 DNA sequence: TGTGCCAGCAGTTCGCGGACTAGCGGGATTCCTTACAATGAGCAGTTCTTC.

This clonotype was recorded at least ten times. This sequence joins TRBV18 and TRBJ2-7, with 9 bases fitting TRBD1. Germline V lookup: CDR1 KGHSH, CDR2 LQKENI. The CDR3 has 13 residues. V was pared by 3 bases and J by 5 bases, with 2 bases of the junction left unmatched. CDR3 sequence (DNA): TGTGCCAGCTCACCTCGGGACAGGGACGAGCAGTACTTC. It translates to CASSPRDRDEQYF.

Note on this clonotype: The junction departs from the called germline gene at one end, perhaps through a read error. This chain connects TRBV2 to TRBJ1-4; D is possibly TRBD1 (6 bases). Germline CDR1 reads SNHLY; CDR2 reads FYNNEI. The CDR3 has 14 amino acids. CDR3 DNA sequence: TGTGTCAGCCTTAACAGGGCCGATAATGAAAAACTGTTTTTT. Protein: CVSLNRADNEKLFF. The full variable domain, rest sourced from reference TRBV2 and TRBJ1-4, is EPEVTQTPSHQVTQMGQEVILRCVPISNHLYFYWYRQILGQKVEFLVSFYNNEISEKSEIFDDQFSVERPDGSNFTLKIRSTKLEDSAMYFCVSLNRADNEKLFFGSGTQLSVL.

The chain combines TRBV7-2 with TRBJ1-5, with no clear D. This CDR3 has 15 amino acids. Deletions cut 5 bases from V and 2 bases from J, with 13 bases between. Germline V CDR1 and CDR2: SGHTA, FQGNSA. CDR3 sequence: CASSHGLRRNQPQHF. The DNA of the CDR3 is TGTGCCAGCAGCCATGGACTAAGGCGCAATCAGCCCCAGCATTTT.

The V gene is TRBV29-1, the J gene TRBJ2-1; D assignment may be TRBD1 or TRBD2 (6 bases each). The V and J ends lost 8 bases and 8 bases respectively, with 19 bases between them. The V gene's germline CDR1 is SQVTM and CDR2 ANQGSEA. The CDR3 extends over 13 amino acids. This CDR3 reads CSIARGGQDEQFF. In nucleotides, the CDR3 is TGCAGCATTGCCAGGGGAGGCCAGGATGAGCAGTTCTTC.

This chain uses TRBV4-2 with TRBJ1-5, with 10 bases lining up with TRBD1. J lost 7 bases, V lost 4 bases, and 16 bases had no gene match. This CDR3 has 18 residues. Looked up from germline, CDR1 is LGHNA and CDR2 is YNFKEQ. The CDR3 sequence is CASSRQAARTGGGQPQHF. CDR3 bases: TGTGCCAGCAGCCGCCAGGCCGCCCGGACAGGGGGAGGGCAGCCCCAGCATTTT.

This chain uses TRBV6-2 or TRBV6-3 with TRBJ2-1; 14 nucleotides agree with TRBD2. This CDR3 has 20 residues. V lost 2 bases, J lost 0 bases, and 9 bases stayed unmatched. Germline CDR1 is MNHEY and CDR2 is SVGEGT. Here the CDR3 reads CASSYPPGLAGDFSYNEQFF. The CDR3 DNA sequence: TGTGCCAGCAGTTACCCTCCGGGACTAGCGGGAGACTTCTCCTACAATGAGCAGTTCTTC.

The rearrangement joins TRBV20-1 to TRBJ1-4; tentatively, D is TRBD1 (6 bases). There are 15 residues in the CDR3. Germline CDR1 is DFQATT and CDR2 is SNEGSKA (reference sequence). V lost 1 base and J lost 8, with 17 bases in between. The CDR3 DNA reads as TGCAGTGCTAGAGGTTCAGGGGAAGAAAGGGAAAAACTGTTTTTT. It encodes CSARGSGEEREKLFF.

The V gene is TRBV7-2, the J gene TRBJ1-2; no clear D gene. Deletions cut 3 bases from V and 4 bases from J, with 12 bases between. CDR3 length: 14 amino acids. From germline, CDR1 is SGHTA and CDR2 FQGNSA. DNA of the CDR3: TGTGCCAGCAGCTTTTGGACCGAGAGCTATGGCTACACCTTC. The encoded protein is CASSFWTESYGYTF.